This T cell receptor beta chain was recovered during a study of CD8 T cells in Susac syndrome. TCR beta from blood CD8+ and CD4+ T cells was sequenced. V dropped 7 bases and J dropped 4; count of bases not matched to a gene: 9. The CDR3 contains 14 residues. CDR1 is LNHDA, CDR2 SQIVND, per germline (reference sequence). Reverse transcription of about 0.5 to 1 ug RNA used random hexamers. Multiplex immunoSEQ PCR targeted 54 Vbeta and 13 Jbeta TCR beta segments. TCRdb ran MiXCR on the immunoSEQ multiplex PCR reads and lists one entry per CDR3 protein. The repertoire holds about 120,000 distinct CDR3 sequences, with approximately 94% as singletons.

This clonotype was sampled from a human donor in good health. The sample was CD4+ T cells from PBMCs. V and J are TRBV19 and TRBJ1-2; 7 nucleotides align to TRBD1. The CDR3, as DNA: TGTGCCAGTACGAAGACAGGGCCTAGCTATGGCTACACCTTC. It yields the protein CASTKTGPSYGYTF. The whole variable domain, filled in from reference TRBV19 and TRBJ1-2, reads DGGITQSPKYLFRKEGQNVTLSCEQNLNHDAMYWYRQDPGQGLRLIYYSQIVNDFQKGDIAEGYSVSREKKESFPLTVTSAQKNPTAFYLCASTKTGPSYGYTFGSGTRLTVV.